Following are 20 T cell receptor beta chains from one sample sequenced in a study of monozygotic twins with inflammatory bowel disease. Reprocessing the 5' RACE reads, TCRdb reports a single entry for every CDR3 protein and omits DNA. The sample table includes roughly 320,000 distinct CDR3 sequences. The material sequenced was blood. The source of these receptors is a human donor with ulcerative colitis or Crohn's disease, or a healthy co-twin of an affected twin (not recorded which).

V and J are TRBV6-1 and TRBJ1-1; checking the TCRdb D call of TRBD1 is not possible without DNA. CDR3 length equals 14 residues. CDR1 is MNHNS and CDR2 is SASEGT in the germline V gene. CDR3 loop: CAIMVAGGSSEAFF.

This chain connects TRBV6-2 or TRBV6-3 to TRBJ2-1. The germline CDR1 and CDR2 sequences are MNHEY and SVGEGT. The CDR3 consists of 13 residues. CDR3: CASSYLAYNEQFF.

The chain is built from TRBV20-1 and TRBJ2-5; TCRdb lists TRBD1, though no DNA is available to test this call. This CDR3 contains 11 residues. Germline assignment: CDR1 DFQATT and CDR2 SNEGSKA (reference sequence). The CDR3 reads CSARQGETQYF.

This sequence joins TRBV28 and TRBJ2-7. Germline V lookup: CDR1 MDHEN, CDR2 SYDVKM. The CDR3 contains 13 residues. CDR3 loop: CASRSPSSYEQYF.

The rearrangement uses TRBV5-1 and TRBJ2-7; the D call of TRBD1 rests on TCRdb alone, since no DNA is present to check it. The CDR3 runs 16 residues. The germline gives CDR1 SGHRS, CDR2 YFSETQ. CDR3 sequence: CASSFGGTGATYEQYF.

The CDR3 loop is CASSVGTGRHEQYF. The V gene is TRBV12-3 or TRBV12-4, the J gene TRBJ2-7; TCRdb gives TRBD1 as the D gene, but with no DNA this cannot be confirmed. This CDR3 has 14 residues.

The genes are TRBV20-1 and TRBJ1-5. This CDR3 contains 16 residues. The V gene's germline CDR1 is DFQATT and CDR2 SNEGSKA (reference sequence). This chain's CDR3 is CSARDLIAAHNQPQHF.

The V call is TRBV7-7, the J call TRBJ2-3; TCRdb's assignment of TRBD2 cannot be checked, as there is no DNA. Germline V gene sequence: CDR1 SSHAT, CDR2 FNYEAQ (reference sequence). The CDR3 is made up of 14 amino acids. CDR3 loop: CASSRGGMTDTQYF.

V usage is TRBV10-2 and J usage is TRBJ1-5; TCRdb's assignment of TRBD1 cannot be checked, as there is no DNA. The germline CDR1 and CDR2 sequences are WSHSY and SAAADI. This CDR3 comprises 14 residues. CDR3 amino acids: CASREGQVNQPQHF.

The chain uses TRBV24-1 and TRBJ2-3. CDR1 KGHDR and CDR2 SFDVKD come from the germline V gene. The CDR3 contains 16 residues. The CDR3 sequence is CATSDFRRTDTDTQYF.

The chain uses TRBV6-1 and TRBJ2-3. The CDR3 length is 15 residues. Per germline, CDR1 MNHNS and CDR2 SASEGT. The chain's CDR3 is CASSRRTELRDTQYF.

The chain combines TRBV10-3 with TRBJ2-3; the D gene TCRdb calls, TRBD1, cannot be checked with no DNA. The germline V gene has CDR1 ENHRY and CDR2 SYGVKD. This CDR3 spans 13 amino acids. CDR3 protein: CAIRGRAADTQYF.

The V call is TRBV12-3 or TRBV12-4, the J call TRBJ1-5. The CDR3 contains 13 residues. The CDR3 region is CASSSGDNQPQHF.

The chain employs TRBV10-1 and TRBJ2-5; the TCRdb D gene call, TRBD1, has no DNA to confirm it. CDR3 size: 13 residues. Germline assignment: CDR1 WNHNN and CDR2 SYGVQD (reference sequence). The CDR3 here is CASIWQGGETQYF.

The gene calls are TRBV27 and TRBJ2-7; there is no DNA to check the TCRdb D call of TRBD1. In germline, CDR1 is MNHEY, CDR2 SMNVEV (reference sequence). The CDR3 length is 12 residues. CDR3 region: CASSLLGGEQSF.

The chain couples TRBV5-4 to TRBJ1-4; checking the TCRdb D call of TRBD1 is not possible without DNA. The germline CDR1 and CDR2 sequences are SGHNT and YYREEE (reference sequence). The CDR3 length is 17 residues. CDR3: CASSQTGTGTTNEKLFF.

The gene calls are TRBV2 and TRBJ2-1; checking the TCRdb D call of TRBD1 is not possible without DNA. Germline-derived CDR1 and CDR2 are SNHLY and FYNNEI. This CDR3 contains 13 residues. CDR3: CASIQGGGNEQFF.

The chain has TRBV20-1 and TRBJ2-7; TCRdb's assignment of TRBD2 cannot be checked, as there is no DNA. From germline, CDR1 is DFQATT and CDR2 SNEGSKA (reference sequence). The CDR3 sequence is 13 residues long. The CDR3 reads CSAGTSGTYEQYF.

CDR3 in amino acids: CSATSGGSLQETQYF. The V call is TRBV20-1, the J call TRBJ2-5; TCRdb calls TRBD1, which cannot be checked without DNA. This CDR3 has 15 amino acids. Looked up from germline, CDR1 is DFQATT and CDR2 is SNEGSKA (reference sequence).

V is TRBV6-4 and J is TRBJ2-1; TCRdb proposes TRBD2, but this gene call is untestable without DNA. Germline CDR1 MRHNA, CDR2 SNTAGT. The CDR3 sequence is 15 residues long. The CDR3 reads CASSDRASGGEEQFF.